This TCR beta chain is from a study of blood T cell repertoires in COVID-19. Generated by immunoSEQ multiplex PCR, the TCRdb table keeps only in-frame clones and is missing some. The sample lists 200,000 to 250,000 clones, 83% seen once, with around 7% in the top ten. V was shortened by 7 bases and J by 5 bases, with 8 bases between the two germline ends. Germline V gives CDR1 SNHLY, CDR2 FYNNEI. There are 12 residues in the CDR3. The chain uses TRBV2 and TRBJ2-2, with D possibly TRBD2 on 6 matching bases. The sequenced sample consisted of peripheral blood. The sequence came from a woman in her fifties or sixties with acute or convalescent COVID-19. CDR3 sequence (DNA): TGTGCCAGCACGGGACTGACCGGGGAGCTGTTTTTT. This gives the protein CASTGLTGELFF.